This T cell receptor (beta chain) was obtained from a study of T cells in Graves' hyperthyroidism and ophthalmopathy. Amplification targeted TCR beta CDR3 regions from RNA transcripts. The TCR CDR3 was amplified in a first-round RT-PCR using the HTBI primer set. MiXCR, applied by TCRdb to the multiplex PCR reads, yields one record per CDR3 protein. The repertoire holds about 320,000 distinct CDR3 sequences, roughly 15% seen once, with 33% in the top ten. This clonotype was counted ten times or more. V was clipped by 3 bases and J by 3 bases; unmatched bases: 5. This CDR3 is 15 amino acids long. The germline V gene encodes CDR1 MDHEN and CDR2 SYDVKM.

The specimen sequenced was blood. The V and J genes are TRBV28 and TRBJ2-3, with 8 bases aligning to TRBD2. This receptor was taken from a man aged 25-45 years with Graves' hyperthyroidism. CDR3 protein: CASSFRREETDTQYF. CDR3 DNA: TGTGCCAGCAGTTTCCGGCGGGAGGAAACAGATACGCAGTATTTT.